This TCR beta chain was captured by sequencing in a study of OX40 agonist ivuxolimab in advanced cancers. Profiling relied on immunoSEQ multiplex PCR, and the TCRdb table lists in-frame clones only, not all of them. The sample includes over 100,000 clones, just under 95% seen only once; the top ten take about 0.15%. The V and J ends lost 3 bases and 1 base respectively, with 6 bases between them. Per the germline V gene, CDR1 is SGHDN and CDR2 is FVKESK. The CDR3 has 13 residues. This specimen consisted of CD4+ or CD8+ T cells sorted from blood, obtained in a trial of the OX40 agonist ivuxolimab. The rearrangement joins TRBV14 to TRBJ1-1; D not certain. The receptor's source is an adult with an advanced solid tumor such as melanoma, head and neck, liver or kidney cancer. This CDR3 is CASSQGRNTEAFF. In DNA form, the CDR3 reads TGTGCCAGCAGCCAGGGGAGGAACACTGAAGCTTTCTTT.